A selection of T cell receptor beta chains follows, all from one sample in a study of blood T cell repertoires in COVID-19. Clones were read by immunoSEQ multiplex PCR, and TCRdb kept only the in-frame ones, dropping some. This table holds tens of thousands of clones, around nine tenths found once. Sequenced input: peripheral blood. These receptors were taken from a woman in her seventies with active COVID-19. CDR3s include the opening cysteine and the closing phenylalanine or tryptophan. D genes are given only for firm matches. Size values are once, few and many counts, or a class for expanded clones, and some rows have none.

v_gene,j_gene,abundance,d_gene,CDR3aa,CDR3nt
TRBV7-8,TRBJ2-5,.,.,CASSWGLPETQYF,TGTGCCAGCAGCTGGGGACTCCCGGAGACCCAGTACTTC
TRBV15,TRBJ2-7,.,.,CATSNSWSSYEQYF,TGTGCCACCAGCAATAGCTGGAGCTCCTACGAGCAGTACTTC
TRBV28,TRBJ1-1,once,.,CASSPNRGGFTEAFF,TGTGCCAGCAGCCCCAATAGGGGGGGGTTCACTGAAGCTTTCTTT
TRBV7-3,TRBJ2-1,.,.,CASSNPSGYNEQFF,TGTGCCAGCAGCAACCCCTCGGGATACAATGAGCAGTTCTTC
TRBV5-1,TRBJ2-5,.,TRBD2,CASSLVASGSGETQYF,TGCGCCAGCAGCTTGGTCGCTAGCGGGAGCGGGGAGACCCAGTACTTC
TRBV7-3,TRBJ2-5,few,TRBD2,CASSLKAGAGETQYF,TGTGCCAGCAGCTTAAAAGCGGGAGCTGGAGAGACCCAGTACTTC
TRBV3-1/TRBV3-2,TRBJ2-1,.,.,CASSQAGQNNEQFF,TGTGCCAGCAGCCAAGCCGGACAGAACAATGAGCAGTTCTTC
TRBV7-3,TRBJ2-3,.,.,CASSLMSSDSTDTQYF,TGTGCCAGCAGCTTAATGTCTAGCGATAGCACAGATACGCAGTATTTT
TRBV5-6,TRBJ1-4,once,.,CASSLGRNEKLFF,TGTGCCAGCAGCTTGGGTCGGAATGAAAAACTGTTTTTT
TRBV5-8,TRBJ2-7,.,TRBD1,CASSLLDRGIEQYF,TGTGCCAGCAGCTTGCTGGACAGGGGAATCGAGCAGTACTTC
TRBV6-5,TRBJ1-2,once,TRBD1,CASTRGTGTNYGYTF,TGTGCCAGCACCCGCGGGACAGGTACTAACTATGGCTACACCTTC
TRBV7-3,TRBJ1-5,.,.,CASSLFSEQGGKNNQPQHF,TGTGCCAGCAGCTTATTCAGTGAGCAGGGAGGGAAAAACAATCAGCCCCAGCATTTT
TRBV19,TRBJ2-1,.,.,CASSIGLRSVVNYNEQFF,TGTGCCAGTAGTATAGGTTTGAGGAGCGTAGTCAACTACAATGAGCAGTTCTTC
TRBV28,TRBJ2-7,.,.,CASRVVTGDSYEQYF,TGTGCCAGCAGAGTCGTGACAGGCGACTCCTACGAGCAGTACTTC
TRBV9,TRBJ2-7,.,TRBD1,CASSVGQGAYEQYF,TGTGCCAGCAGTGTGGGACAGGGGGCTTACGAGCAGTACTTC
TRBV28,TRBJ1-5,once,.,CASSYPGREGNQPQHF,TGTGCCAGCAGCTACCCAGGGAGGGAAGGCAATCAGCCCCAGCATTTT
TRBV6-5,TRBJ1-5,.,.,CASSSGHTNQPQHF,TGTGCCAGCAGCTCCGGACATACGAATCAGCCCCAGCATTTT
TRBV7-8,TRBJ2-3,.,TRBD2,CASSLAAGLAGAASTDTQYF,TGTGCCAGCAGCTTAGCCGCGGGACTAGCGGGTGCTGCTAGCACAGATACGCAGTATTTT
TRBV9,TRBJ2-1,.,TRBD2,CASSPRGTSGRNEQFF,TGTGCCAGCAGCCCACGGGGGACTAGCGGGAGGAATGAGCAGTTCTTC
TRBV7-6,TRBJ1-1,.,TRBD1,CASSSQGARDTEAFF,TGTGCCAGCAGCTCTCAGGGGGCGAGGGACACTGAAGCTTTCTTT
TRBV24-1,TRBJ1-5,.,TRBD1,CATSEQGQGHQPQHF,TGTGCCACCAGTGAACAGGGACAGGGTCATCAGCCCCAGCATTTT
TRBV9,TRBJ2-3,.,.,CASSVEEPGTDTQYF,TGTGCCAGCAGCGTGGAGGAGCCGGGCACAGATACGCAGTATTTT
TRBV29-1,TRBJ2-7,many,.,CSVSQDRYEQYF,TGCAGCGTTTCACAGGACCGCTACGAGCAGTACTTC
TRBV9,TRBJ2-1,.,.,CASKSGAGEQFF,TGTGCCAGCAAGTCGGGAGCGGGTGAGCAGTTCTTC
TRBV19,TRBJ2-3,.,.,CASSSPGGLDTQYF,TGTGCCAGTAGTAGCCCTGGAGGGTTGGATACGCAGTATTTT
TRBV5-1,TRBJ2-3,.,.,CASSSSYGTDTQYF,TGCGCCAGCAGCTCTTCCTACGGCACAGATACGCAGTATTTT
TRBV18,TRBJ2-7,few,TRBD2,CASSISGGSYEQYF,TGTGCCAGCTCTATCAGCGGGGGCTCCTACGAGCAGTACTTC
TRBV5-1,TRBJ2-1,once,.,CASSPLRDIDSYNEQFF,TGCGCCAGCAGCCCTCTCAGGGACATAGACTCCTACAATGAGCAGTTCTTC
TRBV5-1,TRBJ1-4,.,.,CASSLAGNDEKLFF,TGCGCCAGCAGCTTGGCCGGTAACGATGAAAAACTGTTTTTT
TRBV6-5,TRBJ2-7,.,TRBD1,CASLGTGGHEQYF,TGTGCCAGCTTGGGGACAGGAGGGCACGAGCAGTACTTC
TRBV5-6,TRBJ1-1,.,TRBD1,CASSLLGQMNTEAFF,TGTGCCAGCAGCTTGCTGGGACAGATGAACACTGAAGCTTTCTTT
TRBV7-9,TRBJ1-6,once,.,CASSLGTGGGNSPLHF,TGTGCCAGCAGCTTAGGCACCGGGGGGGGCAACTCACCCCTCCACTTT
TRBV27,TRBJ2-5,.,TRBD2,CASRPRGGLVQETQYF,TGTGCCAGCAGACCTAGGGGGGGACTAGTACAAGAGACCCAGTACTTC
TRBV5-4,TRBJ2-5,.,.,CASSLGKFRGQETQYF,TGTGCCAGCAGCTTGGGGAAGTTTAGGGGCCAAGAGACCCAGTACTTC
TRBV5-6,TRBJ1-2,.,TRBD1,CASSEQGRYGYTF,TGTGCCAGCAGCGAACAGGGGAGGTATGGCTACACCTTC
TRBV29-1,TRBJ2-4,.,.,CSVRERGGRDIQYF,TGCAGCGTTAGAGAGAGAGGGGGTCGGGACATTCAGTACTTC
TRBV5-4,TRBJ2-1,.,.,CASSSGLPPNNEQFF,TGTGCCAGCAGCTCCGGACTACCTCCAAACAATGAGCAGTTCTTC
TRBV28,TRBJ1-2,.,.,CASSLVVGGLNGYTF,TGTGCCAGCAGCTTGGTGGTGGGGGGTTTAAATGGCTACACCTTC
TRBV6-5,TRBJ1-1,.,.,CASSSRDGGNTEAFF,TGTGCCAGCAGTTCCCGGGACGGGGGGAACACTGAAGCTTTCTTT
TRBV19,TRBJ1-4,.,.,CASSKAGKDEKLFF,TGTGCCAGTAGCAAGGCAGGGAAGGATGAAAAACTGTTTTTT
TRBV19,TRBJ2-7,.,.,CASSEDSGYEQYF,TGTGCCAGTAGCGAGGACAGTGGTTACGAGCAGTACTTC
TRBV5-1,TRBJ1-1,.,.,CASSLDQAGTEAFF,TGCGCCAGCAGCTTGGACCAGGCGGGCACTGAAGCTTTCTTT
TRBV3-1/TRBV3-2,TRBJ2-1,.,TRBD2,CASSPSGRNEQFF,TGTGCCAGCAGCCCAAGCGGGAGAAATGAGCAGTTCTTC
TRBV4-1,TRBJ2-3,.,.,CASSQGRTYRTDTQYF,TGCGCCAGCAGCCAAGGAAGGACATACCGCACAGATACGCAGTATTTT
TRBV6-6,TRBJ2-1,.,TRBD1,CASSRHYAKGQGLRSSYNEQFF,TGTGCCAGCAGTCGCCATTACGCCAAAGGACAGGGCCTTCGAAGCTCCTACAATGAGCAGTTCTTC